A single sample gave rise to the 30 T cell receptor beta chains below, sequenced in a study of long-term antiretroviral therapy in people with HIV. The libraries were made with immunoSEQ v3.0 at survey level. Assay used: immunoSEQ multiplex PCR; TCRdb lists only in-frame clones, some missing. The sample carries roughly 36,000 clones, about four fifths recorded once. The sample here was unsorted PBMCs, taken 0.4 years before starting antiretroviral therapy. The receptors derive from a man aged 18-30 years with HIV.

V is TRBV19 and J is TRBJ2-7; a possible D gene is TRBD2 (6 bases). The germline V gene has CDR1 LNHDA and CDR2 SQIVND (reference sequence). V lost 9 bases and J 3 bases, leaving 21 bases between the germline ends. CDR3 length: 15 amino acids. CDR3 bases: TGTGCCAGAAGGCGTGGGAGGTCCCAAAGCTACGAGCAGTACTTC. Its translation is CARRRGRSQSYEQYF.

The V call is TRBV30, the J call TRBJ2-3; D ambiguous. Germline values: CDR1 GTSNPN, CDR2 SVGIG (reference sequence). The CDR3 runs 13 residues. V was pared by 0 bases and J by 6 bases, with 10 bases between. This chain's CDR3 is CAWSVRFYDTQYF. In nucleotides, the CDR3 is TGTGCCTGGAGTGTTCGCTTCTACGATACGCAGTATTTT. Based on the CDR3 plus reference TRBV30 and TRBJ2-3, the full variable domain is SQTIHQWPATLVQPVGSPLSLECTVEGTSNPNLYWYRQAAGRGLQLLFYSVGIGQISSEVPQNLSASRPQDRQFILSSKKLLLSDSGFYLCAWSVRFYDTQYFGPGTRLTVL.

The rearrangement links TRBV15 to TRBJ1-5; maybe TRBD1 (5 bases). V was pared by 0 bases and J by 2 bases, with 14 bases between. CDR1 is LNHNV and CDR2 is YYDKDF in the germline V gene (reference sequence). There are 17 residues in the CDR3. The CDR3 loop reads CATSRDRGLIGNQPQHF. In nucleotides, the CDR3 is TGTGCCACCAGCAGAGATCGGGGCCTTATCGGCAATCAGCCCCAGCATTTT.

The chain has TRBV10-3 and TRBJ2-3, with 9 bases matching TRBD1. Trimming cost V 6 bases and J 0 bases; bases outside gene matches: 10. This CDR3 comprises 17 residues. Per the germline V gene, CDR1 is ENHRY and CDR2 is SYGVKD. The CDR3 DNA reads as TGTGCCATCAGACCGGGGACAGGGAAACCTAGCACAGATACGCAGTATTTT. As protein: CAIRPGTGKPSTDTQYF.

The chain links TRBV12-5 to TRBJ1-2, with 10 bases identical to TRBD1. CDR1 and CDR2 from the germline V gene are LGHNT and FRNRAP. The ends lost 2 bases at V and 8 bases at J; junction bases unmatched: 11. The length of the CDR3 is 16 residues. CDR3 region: CASGLLRDRGLGGYTF. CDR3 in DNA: TGTGCTAGTGGTTTGTTGCGGGACAGGGGCTTGGGGGGCTACACCTTC.

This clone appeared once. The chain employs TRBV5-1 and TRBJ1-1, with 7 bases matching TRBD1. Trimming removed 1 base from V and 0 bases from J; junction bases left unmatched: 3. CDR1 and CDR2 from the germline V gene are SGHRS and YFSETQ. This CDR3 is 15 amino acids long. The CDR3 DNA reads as TGCGCCAGCAGCTTGTGGGACAGATTGAACACTGAAGCTTTCTTT. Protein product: CASSLWDRLNTEAFF.

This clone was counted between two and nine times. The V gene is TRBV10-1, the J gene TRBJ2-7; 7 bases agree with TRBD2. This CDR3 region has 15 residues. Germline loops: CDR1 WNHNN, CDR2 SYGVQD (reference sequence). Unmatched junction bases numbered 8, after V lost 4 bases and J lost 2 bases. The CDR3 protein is CASSAQRGVTYEQYF. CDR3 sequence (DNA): TGCGCCAGCAGTGCCCAGCGGGGTGTGACCTACGAGCAGTACTTC.

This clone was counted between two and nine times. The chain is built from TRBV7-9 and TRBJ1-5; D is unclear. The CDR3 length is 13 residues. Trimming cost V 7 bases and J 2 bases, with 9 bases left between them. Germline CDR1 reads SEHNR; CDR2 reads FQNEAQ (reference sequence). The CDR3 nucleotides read TGTGCCAGCACAGCTGGGGGCAATCAGCCCCAGCATTTT. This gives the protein CASTAGGNQPQHF.

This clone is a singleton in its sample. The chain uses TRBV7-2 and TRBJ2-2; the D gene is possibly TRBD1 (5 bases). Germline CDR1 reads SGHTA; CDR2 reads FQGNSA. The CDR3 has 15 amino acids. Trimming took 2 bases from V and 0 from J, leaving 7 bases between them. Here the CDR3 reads CASSLQGTNTGELFF. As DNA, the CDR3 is TGTGCCAGCAGCTTACAGGGAACGAACACCGGGGAGCTGTTTTTT. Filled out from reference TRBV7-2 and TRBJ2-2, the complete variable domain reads GAGVSQSPSNKVTEKGKDVELRCDPISGHTALYWYRQSLGQGLEFLIYFQGNSAPDKSGLPSDRFSAERTGGSVSTLTIQRTQQEDSAVYLCASSLQGTNTGELFFGEGSRLTVL.

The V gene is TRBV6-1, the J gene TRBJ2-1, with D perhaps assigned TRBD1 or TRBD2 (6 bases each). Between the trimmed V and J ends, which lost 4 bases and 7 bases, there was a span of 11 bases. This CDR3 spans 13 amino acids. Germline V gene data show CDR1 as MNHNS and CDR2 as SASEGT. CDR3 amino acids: CASSAGAGNEQFF. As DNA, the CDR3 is TGTGCCAGCAGTGCGGGGGCGGGGAATGAGCAGTTCTTC.

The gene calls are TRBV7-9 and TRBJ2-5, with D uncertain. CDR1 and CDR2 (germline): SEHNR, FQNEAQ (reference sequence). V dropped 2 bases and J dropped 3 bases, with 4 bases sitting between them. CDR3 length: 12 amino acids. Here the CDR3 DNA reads TGTGCCAGCAGCTTAAGGGAAGAGACCCAGTACTTC. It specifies CASSLREETQYF.

CDR3 in DNA: TGTGCCAGCAGTCTCACGGGACAGGGAAACACCATATATTTT. Translated: CASSLTGQGNTIYF. The J gene is TRBJ1-3, the V gene TRBV27, with 7 bases identical to TRBD1. The V gene's germline CDR1 is MNHEY and CDR2 SMNVEV (reference sequence). V was pared by 5 bases and J by 4 bases, with 5 bases of the junction left unmatched. There are 14 residues in the CDR3.

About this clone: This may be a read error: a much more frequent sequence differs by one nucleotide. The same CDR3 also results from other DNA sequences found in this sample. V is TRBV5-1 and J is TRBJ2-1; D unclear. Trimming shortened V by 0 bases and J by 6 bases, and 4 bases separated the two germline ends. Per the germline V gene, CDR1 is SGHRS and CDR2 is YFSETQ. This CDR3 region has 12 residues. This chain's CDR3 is CASSLGLNEQFF. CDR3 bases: TGCGCCAGCAGCTTGGGGCTCAATGAGCAGTTCTTC. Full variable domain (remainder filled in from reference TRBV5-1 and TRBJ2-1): KAGVTQTPRYLIKTRGQQVTLSCSPISGHRSVSWYQQTPGQGLQFLFEYFSETQRNKGNFPGRFSGRQFSNSRSEMNVSTLELGDSALYLCASSLGLNEQFFGPGTRLTVL.

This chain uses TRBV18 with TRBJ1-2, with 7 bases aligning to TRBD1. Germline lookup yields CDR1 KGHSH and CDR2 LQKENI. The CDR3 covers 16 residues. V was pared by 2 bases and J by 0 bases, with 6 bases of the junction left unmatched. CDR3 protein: CASSPSDRVTNYGYTF. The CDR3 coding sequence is TGTGCCAGCTCACCAAGCGACAGGGTGACTAACTATGGCTACACCTTC.

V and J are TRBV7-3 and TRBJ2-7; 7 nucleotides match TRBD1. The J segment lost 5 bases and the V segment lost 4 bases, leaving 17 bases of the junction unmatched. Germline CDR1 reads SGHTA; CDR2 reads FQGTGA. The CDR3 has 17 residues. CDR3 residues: CASSSSDRAATTNEQYF. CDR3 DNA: TGTGCCAGCAGCTCGAGCGACAGGGCCGCGACTACTAACGAGCAGTACTTC. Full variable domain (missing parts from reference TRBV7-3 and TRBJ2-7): GAGVSQTPSNKVTEKGKYVELRCDPISGHTALYWYRQSLGQGPEFLIYFQGTGAADDSGLPNDRFFAVRPEGSVSTLKIQRTERGDSAVYLCASSSSDRAATTNEQYFGPGTRLTVT.

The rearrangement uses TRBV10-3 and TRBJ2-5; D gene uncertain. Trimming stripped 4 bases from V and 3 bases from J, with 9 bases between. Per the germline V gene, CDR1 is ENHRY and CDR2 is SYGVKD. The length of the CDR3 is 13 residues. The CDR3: CAISGDLEETQYF. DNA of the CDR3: TGTGCCATCAGTGGCGATCTGGAAGAGACCCAGTACTTC.

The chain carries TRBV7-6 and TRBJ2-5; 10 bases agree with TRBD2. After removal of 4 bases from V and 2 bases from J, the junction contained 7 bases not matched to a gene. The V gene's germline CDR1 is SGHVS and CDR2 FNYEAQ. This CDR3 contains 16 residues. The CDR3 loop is CASSSGRLAGQETQYF. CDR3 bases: TGTGCCAGCAGCTCGGGCAGACTAGCGGGTCAAGAGACCCAGTACTTC.

The CDR3 region has the DNA TGTGCCAGCAGCGTATTGGGGACTCAGGATACGCAGTATTTT. It is translated as CASSVLGTQDTQYF. The genes are TRBV9 and TRBJ2-3, with D tentatively TRBD2 (6 bases). The CDR3 extends over 14 amino acids. CDR1 SGDLS and CDR2 YYNGEE come from the germline V gene. V shed 1 base and J shed 6 bases, with 12 bases lying between them.

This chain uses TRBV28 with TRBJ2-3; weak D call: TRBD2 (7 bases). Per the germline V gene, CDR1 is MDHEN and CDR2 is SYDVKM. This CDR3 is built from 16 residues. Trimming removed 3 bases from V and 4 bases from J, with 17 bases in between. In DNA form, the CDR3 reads TGTGCCAGCAGTTTGGCGGGAGAATACAGGGCAGATACGCAGTATTTT. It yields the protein CASSLAGEYRADTQYF.

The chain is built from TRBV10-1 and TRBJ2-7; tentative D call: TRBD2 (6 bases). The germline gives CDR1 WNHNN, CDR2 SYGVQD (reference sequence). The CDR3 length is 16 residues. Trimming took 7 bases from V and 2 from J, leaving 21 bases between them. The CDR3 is CASTWVAVARAYEQYF. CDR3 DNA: TGCGCCAGCACGTGGGTAGCGGTAGCTAGAGCCTACGAGCAGTACTTC.

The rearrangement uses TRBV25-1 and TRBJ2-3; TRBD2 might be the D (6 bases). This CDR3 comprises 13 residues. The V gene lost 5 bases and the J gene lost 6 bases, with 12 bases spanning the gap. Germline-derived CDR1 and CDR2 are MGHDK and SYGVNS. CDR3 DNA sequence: TGTGCCAGCAGTCCCGGGGGATCGGATACGCAGTATTTT. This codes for CASSPGGSDTQYF. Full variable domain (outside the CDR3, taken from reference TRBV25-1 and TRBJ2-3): EADIYQTPRYLVIGTGKKITLECSQTMGHDKMYWYQQDPGMELHLIHYSYGVNSTEKGDLSSESTVSRIRTEHFPLTLESARPSHTSQYLCASSPGGSDTQYFGPGTRLTVL.

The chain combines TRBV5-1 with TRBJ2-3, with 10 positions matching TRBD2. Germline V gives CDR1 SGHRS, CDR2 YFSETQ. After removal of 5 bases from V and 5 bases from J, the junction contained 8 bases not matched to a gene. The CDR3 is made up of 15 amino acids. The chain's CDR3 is CASSPLAGVGDTQYF. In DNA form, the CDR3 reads TGCGCCAGCAGTCCCCTAGCGGGGGTTGGAGATACGCAGTATTTT. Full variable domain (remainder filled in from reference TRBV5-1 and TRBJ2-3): KAGVTQTPRYLIKTRGQQVTLSCSPISGHRSVSWYQQTPGQGLQFLFEYFSETQRNKGNFPGRFSGRQFSNSRSEMNVSTLELGDSALYLCASSPLAGVGDTQYFGPGTRLTVL.

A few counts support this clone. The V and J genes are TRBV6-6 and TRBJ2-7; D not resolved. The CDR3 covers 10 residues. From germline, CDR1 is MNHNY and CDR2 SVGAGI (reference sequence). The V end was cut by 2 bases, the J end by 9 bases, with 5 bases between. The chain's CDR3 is CASSYEVQYF. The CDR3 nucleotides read TGTGCCAGCAGTTACGAGGTGCAGTACTTC.

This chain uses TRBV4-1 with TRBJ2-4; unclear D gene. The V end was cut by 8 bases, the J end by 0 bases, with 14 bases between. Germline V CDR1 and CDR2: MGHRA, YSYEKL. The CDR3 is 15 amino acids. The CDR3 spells CASAQIGKAKNIQYF. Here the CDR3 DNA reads TGCGCCAGCGCACAGATTGGAAAAGCCAAAAACATTCAGTACTTC.

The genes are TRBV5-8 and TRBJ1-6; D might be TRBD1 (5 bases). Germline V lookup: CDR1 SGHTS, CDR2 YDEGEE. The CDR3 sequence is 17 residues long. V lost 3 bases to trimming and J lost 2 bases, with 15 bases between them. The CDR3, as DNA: TGTGCCAGCAGCTCCGAGGAGGGGACGGCCTATAATTCACCCCTCCACTTT. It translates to CASSSEEGTAYNSPLHF.

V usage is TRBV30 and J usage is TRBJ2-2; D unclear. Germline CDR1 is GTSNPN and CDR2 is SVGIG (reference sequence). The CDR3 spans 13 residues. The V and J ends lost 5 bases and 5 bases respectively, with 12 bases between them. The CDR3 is CAWLTDRTGELFF. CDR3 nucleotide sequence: TGTGCCTGGCTGACTGACCGTACCGGGGAGCTGTTTTTT.

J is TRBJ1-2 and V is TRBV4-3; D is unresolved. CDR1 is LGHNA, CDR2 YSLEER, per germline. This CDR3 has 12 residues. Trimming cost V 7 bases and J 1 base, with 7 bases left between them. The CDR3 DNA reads TGCGCCAGCACCGGGGTTAACTATGGCTACACCTTC. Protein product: CASTGVNYGYTF.

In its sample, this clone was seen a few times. Written as DNA, the CDR3 is TGTGCCAGCAGTTACTCTCCACGGGGTGGCGAGCAGTACTTC. Protein sequence: CASSYSPRGGEQYF. V usage is TRBV6-5 and J usage is TRBJ2-7; D is perhaps TRBD2 (5 bases). The germline V gene has CDR1 MNHEY and CDR2 SVGAGI. There are 14 residues in the CDR3. V lost 0 bases to trimming and J lost 6 bases, with 12 bases between them.

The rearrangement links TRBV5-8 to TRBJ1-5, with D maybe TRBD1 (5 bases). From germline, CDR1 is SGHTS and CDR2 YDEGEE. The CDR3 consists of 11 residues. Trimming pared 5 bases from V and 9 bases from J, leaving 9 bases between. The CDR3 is CASRGGGPQHF. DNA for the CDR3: TGTGCCAGCAGGGGGGGAGGGCCCCAGCATTTT.

The CDR3 reads CASSPTGPVRGYTF. Written as DNA, the CDR3 is TGTGCCAGTAGCCCGACAGGCCCTGTTCGTGGCTACACCTTC. V and J are TRBV19 and TRBJ1-2; D possibly corresponds to TRBD1 (6 bases). CDR1 is LNHDA and CDR2 is SQIVND in the germline V gene (reference sequence). The CDR3 has 14 residues. V lost 6 bases and J lost 7, with 18 bases in between.